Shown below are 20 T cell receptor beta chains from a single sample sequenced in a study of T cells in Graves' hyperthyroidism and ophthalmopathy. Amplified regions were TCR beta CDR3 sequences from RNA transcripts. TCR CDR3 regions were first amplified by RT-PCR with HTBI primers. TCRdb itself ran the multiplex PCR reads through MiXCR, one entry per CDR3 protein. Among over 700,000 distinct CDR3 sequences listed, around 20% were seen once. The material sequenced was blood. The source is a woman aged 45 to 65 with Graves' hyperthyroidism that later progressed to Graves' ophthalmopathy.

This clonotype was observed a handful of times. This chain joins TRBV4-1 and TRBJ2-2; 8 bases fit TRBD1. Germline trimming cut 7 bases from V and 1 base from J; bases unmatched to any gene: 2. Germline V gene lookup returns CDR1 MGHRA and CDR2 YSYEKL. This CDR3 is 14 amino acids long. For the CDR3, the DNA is TGCGCCAGCACCGACAGGGGGAACACCGGGGAGCTGTTTTTT. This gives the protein CASTDRGNTGELFF.

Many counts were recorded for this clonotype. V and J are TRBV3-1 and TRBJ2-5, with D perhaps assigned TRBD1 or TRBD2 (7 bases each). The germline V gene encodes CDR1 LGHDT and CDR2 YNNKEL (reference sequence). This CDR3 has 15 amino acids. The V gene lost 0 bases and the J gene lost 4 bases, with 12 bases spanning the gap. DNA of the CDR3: TGTGCCAGCAGCCAAGATGCAGGGGGGGGAGAGACCCAGTACTTC. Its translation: CASSQDAGGGETQYF.

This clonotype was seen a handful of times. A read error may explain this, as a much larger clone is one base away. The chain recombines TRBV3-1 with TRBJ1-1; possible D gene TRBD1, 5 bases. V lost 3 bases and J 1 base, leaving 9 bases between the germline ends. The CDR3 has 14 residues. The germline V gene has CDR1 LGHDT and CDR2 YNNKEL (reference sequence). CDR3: CASSHRTSNTEAFF. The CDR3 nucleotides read TGTGCCAGCAGCCACCGGACATCGAACACTGAAGCTTTCTTT.

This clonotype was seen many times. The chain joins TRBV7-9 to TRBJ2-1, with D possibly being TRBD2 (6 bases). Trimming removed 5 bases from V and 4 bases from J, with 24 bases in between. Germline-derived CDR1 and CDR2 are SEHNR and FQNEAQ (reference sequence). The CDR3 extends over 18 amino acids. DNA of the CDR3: TGTGCCAGCAGCCACCCTTGGGGGGAGTTTCTCGTTTACAATGAGCAGTTCTTC. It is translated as CASSHPWGEFLVYNEQFF.

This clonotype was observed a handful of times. The CDR3 spells CASSYPVGVGYNEQFF. CDR3 DNA: TGTGCCAGCAGTTACCCTGTGGGGGTCGGATACAATGAGCAGTTCTTC. The chain is built from TRBV5-6 and TRBJ2-1; possibly TRBD1 or TRBD2 for D (5 bases each). V was shortened by 5 bases and J by 4 bases, with 19 bases between the two germline ends. Germline values: CDR1 SGHDT, CDR2 YYEEEE. There are 16 residues in the CDR3.

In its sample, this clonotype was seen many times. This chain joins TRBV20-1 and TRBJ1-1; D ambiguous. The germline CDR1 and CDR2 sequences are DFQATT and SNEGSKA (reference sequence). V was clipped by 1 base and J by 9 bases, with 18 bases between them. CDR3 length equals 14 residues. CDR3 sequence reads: CSARVRGPGEQAFF. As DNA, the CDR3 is TGCAGTGCTAGAGTAAGAGGCCCAGGTGAACAAGCTTTCTTT.

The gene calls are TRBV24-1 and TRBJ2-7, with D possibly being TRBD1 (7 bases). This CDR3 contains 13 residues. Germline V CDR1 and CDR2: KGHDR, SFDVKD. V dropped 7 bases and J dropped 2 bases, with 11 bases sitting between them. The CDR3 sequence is CATSAGQPYEQYF. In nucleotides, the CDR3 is TGTGCCACCAGCGCGGGACAGCCCTACGAGCAGTACTTC.

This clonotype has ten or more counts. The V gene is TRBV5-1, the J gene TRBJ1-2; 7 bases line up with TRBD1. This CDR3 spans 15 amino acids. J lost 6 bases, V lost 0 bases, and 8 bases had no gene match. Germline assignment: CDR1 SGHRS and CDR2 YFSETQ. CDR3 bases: TGCGCCAGCAGCTTGGGAGGGACAGTCTCCGATGGCTACACCTTC. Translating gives CASSLGGTVSDGYTF.

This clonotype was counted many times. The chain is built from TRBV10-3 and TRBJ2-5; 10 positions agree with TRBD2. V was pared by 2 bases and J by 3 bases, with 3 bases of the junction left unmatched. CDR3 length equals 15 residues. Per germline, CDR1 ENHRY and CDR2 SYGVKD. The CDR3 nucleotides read TGTGCCATCAGTGAGGGCACTAGCGGGGAAGAGACCCAGTACTTC. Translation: CAISEGTSGEETQYF.

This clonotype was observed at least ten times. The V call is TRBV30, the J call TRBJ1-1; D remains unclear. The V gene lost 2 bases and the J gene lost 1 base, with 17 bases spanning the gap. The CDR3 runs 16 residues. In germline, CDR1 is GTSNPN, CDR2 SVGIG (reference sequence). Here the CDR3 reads CAWSRMGKHPNTEAFF. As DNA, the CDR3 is TGTGCCTGGAGTAGGATGGGTAAACACCCGAACACTGAAGCTTTCTTT.

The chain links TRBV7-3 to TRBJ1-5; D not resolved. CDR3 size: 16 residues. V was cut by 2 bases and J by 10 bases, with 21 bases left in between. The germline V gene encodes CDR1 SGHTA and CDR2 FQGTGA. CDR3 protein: CASSLAPKRNMYPQHF. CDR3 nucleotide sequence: TGTGCCAGCAGCTTAGCCCCCAAAAGGAACATGTACCCCCAGCATTTT.

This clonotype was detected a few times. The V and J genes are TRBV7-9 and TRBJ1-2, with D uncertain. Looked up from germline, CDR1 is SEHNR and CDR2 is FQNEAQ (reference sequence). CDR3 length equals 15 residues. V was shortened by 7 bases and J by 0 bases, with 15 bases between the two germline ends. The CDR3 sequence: CASTFPAEANYGYTF. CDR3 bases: TGTGCCAGCACTTTCCCGGCGGAAGCTAACTATGGCTACACCTTC.

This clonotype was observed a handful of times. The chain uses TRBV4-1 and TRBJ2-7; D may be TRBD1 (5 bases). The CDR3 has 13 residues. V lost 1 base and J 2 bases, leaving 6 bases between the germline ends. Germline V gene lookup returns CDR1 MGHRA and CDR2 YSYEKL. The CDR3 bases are TGCGCCAGCAGCCAAGTCAGGGCCTACGAGCAGTACTTC. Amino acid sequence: CASSQVRAYEQYF.

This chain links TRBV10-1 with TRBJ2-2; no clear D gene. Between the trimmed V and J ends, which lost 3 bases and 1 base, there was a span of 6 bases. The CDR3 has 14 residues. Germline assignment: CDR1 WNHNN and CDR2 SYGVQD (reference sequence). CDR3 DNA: TGCGCCAGCAGTGAAAACTTGAACACCGGGGAGCTGTTTTTT. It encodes CASSENLNTGELFF.

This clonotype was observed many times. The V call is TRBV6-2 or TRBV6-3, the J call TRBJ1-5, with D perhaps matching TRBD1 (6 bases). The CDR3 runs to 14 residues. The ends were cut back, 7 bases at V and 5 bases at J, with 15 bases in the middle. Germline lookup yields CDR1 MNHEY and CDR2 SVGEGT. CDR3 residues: CASTPRGRHQPQHF. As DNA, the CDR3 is TGTGCCAGCACCCCGCGGGGGCGCCATCAGCCCCAGCATTTT.

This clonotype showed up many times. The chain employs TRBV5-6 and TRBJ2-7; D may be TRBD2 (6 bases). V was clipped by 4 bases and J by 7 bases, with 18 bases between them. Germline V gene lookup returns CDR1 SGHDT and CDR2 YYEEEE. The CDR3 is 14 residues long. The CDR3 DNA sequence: TGTGCCAGCAGCCTCGGGACTCCCCTAAGGGAGCAGTACTTC. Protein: CASSLGTPLREQYF.

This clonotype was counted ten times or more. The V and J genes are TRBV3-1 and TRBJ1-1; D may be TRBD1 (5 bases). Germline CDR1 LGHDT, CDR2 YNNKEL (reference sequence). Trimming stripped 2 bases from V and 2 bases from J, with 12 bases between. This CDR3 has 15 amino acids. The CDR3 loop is CASSQTTTVNTEAFF. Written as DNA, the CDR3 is TGTGCCAGCAGCCAAACTACGACAGTAAACACTGAAGCTTTCTTT.

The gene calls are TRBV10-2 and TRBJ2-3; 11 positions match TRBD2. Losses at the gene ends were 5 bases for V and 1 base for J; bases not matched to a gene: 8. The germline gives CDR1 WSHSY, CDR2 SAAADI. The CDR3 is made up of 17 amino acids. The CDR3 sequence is CASSLAGGRTGTDTQYF. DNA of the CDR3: TGCGCCAGCAGTCTAGCGGGGGGCCGCACAGGCACAGATACGCAGTATTTT.

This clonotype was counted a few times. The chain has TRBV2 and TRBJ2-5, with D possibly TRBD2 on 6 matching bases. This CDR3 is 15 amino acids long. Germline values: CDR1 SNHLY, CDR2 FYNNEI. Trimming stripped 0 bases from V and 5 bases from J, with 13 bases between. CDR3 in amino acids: CASSEAMDYRETQYF. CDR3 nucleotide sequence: TGTGCCAGCAGTGAAGCGATGGACTATCGGGAGACCCAGTACTTC.

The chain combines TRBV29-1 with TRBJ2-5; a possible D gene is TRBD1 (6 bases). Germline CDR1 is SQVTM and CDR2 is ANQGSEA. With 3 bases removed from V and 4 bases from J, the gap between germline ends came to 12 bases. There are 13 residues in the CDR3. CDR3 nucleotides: TGCAGCGTTGATACCGGGACAAGAGAGACCCAGTACTTC. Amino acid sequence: CSVDTGTRETQYF.